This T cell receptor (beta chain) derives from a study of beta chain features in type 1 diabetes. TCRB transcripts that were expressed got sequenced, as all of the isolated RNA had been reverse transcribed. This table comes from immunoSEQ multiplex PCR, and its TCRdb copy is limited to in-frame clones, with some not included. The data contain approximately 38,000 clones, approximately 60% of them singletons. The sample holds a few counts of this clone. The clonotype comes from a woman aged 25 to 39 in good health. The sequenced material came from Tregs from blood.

In nucleotides, the CDR3 is TGTGCCAGCAGCTTACAGGGCTACAATGAGCAGTTCTTC. It is translated as CASSLQGYNEQFF. The chain links TRBV7-2 to TRBJ2-1; D possibly corresponds to TRBD1 (5 bases). CDR3 size: 13 residues. Looked up from germline, CDR1 is SGHTA and CDR2 is FQGNSA. V gave up 2 bases and J gave up 3 bases, with 5 bases separating them.